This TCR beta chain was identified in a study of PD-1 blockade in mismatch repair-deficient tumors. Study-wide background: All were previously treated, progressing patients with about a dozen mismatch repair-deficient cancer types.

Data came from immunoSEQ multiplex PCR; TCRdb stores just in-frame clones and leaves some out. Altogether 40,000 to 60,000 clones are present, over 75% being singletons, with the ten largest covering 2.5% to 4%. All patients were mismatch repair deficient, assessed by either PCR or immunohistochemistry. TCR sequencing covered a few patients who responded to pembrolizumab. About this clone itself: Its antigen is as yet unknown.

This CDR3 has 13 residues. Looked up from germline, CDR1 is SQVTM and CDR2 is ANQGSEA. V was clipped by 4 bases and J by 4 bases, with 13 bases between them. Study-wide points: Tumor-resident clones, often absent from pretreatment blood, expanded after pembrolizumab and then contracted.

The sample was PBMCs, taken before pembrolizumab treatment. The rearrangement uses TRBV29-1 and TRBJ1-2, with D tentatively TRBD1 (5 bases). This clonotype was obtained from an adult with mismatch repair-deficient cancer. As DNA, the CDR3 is TGCAGCGTTGTTAGAGGGACGGCCTATGGCTACACCTTC. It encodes CSVVRGTAYGYTF.